This is a list of T cell receptor beta chains from one sample in a study of blood T cell repertoires in COVID-19. Profiled with immunoSEQ multiplex PCR; TCRdb holds only in-frame clones, not every one. The repertoire holds roughly 300,000 clones, with over 70% as singletons. Sequencing was done on a sample of peripheral blood. The receptors come from a woman between 45 and 65 years old with acute or convalescent COVID-19. The CDR3 runs from the conserved cysteine through the conserved F or W. The order of the fields is J gene, clone size, D gene, CDR3 length, V gene, CDR3 DNA, CDR3 protein. A D gene is named only where the DNA matches it firmly. For some rows the clone size is stated as once, few or many, or as a class when expanded; others skip it.

J gene: TRBJ2-5; clone size: NA; D gene: NA; CDR3 length: 13; V gene: TRBV11-2; CDR3 DNA: TGTGCCAGCAGGAGACAAGGGGAAGAGACCCAGTACTTC; CDR3 protein: CASRRQGEETQYF
J gene: TRBJ1-6; clone size: NA; D gene: TRBD1; CDR3 length: 17; V gene: TRBV27; CDR3 DNA: TGTGCCAGCCTCCCCTCGGGACAGAGCTCCTATAATTCACCCCTCCACTTT; CDR3 protein: CASLPSGQSSYNSPLHF
J gene: TRBJ1-6; clone size: few; D gene: NA; CDR3 length: 16; V gene: TRBV28; CDR3 DNA: TGTGCCAGTCGTATCAGCAGCGGGGTGGGTAATTCACCCCTCCACTTT; CDR3 protein: CASRISSGVGNSPLHF
J gene: TRBJ2-3; clone size: NA; D gene: NA; CDR3 length: 11; V gene: TRBV2; CDR3 DNA: TGTGCCAGCAGGTTCCGAGATACGCAGTATTTT; CDR3 protein: CASRFRDTQYF
J gene: TRBJ2-3; clone size: once; D gene: TRBD2; CDR3 length: 17; V gene: TRBV19; CDR3 DNA: TGTGCCAGTAGTATGCAGCGGGAGAAGTTTTTCGCAGATACGCAGTATTTT; CDR3 protein: CASSMQREKFFADTQYF
J gene: TRBJ2-3; clone size: few; D gene: TRBD2; CDR3 length: 18; V gene: TRBV4-1; CDR3 DNA: TGCGCCAGCAGTCTACGTTCCTCAGCGGGGGGGGTGGCAGATACGCAGTATTTT; CDR3 protein: CASSLRSSAGGVADTQYF
J gene: TRBJ1-2; clone size: few; D gene: TRBD1; CDR3 length: 13; V gene: TRBV2; CDR3 DNA: TGTGCCAGCCGGGACAGGGGCCCACTCGGCTACACCTTC; CDR3 protein: CASRDRGPLGYTF
J gene: TRBJ1-1; clone size: NA; D gene: NA; CDR3 length: 13; V gene: TRBV6-5; CDR3 DNA: TGTGCCAGCAGCCACTCGGGGAGCACTGAAGCTTTCTTT; CDR3 protein: CASSHSGSTEAFF
J gene: TRBJ2-1; clone size: NA; D gene: NA; CDR3 length: 13; V gene: TRBV27; CDR3 DNA: TGTGCCAGCAGTTTATCGCAGGCAACGGAGCAGTTCTTC; CDR3 protein: CASSLSQATEQFF
J gene: TRBJ1-1; clone size: NA; D gene: TRBD1; CDR3 length: 15; V gene: TRBV7-9; CDR3 DNA: TGTGCCAGCAGCGTAGGACAGGGAGAGAACACTGAAGCTTTCTTT; CDR3 protein: CASSVGQGENTEAFF
J gene: TRBJ1-1; clone size: NA; D gene: NA; CDR3 length: 14; V gene: TRBV19; CDR3 DNA: TGTGCCAGTAGTAAGTCAGCGGGGGGCACTGAAGCTTTCTTT; CDR3 protein: CASSKSAGGTEAFF
J gene: TRBJ1-4; clone size: NA; D gene: NA; CDR3 length: 13; V gene: TRBV5-1; CDR3 DNA: TGCGCCAGCAGCCGGGGAGGGGGTGAAAAACTGTTTTTT; CDR3 protein: CASSRGGGEKLFF
J gene: TRBJ1-5; clone size: NA; D gene: NA; CDR3 length: 15; V gene: TRBV10-2; CDR3 DNA: TGCGCCAGCAGGGTGCCGGACGGACTCAATCAGCCCCAGCATTTT; CDR3 protein: CASRVPDGLNQPQHF
J gene: TRBJ2-3; clone size: NA; D gene: TRBD2; CDR3 length: 15; V gene: TRBV5-1; CDR3 DNA: TGCGCCAGCAGCTTGGTGGGAGGGGACACAGATACGCAGTATTTT; CDR3 protein: CASSLVGGDTDTQYF
J gene: TRBJ1-1; clone size: NA; D gene: NA; CDR3 length: 13; V gene: TRBV5-5; CDR3 DNA: TGTGCCAGCAGCTTCTGGGGAGACACTGAAGCTTTCTTT; CDR3 protein: CASSFWGDTEAFF
J gene: TRBJ2-7; clone size: NA; D gene: NA; CDR3 length: 13; V gene: TRBV7-9; CDR3 DNA: TGTGCCAGCAGCCATAGTCGCGGCTACGAGCAGTACTTC; CDR3 protein: CASSHSRGYEQYF
J gene: TRBJ2-5; clone size: NA; D gene: TRBD1; CDR3 length: 14; V gene: TRBV2; CDR3 DNA: TGTGCCAGCAGTATCCGGGACAGACAAGAGACCCAGTACTTC; CDR3 protein: CASSIRDRQETQYF
J gene: TRBJ1-3; clone size: NA; D gene: NA; CDR3 length: 16; V gene: TRBV5-1; CDR3 DNA: TGCGCCAGCAGAGGTCTCGGACAGAGCTCTGGAAACACCATATATTTT; CDR3 protein: CASRGLGQSSGNTIYF
J gene: TRBJ2-4; clone size: NA; D gene: NA; CDR3 length: 14; V gene: TRBV9; CDR3 DNA: TGTGCCAGCAGCGCTGCATCAGGGTCCGGGATTCAGTACTTC; CDR3 protein: CASSAASGSGIQYF
J gene: TRBJ2-5; clone size: NA; D gene: TRBD2; CDR3 length: 14; V gene: TRBV6-2/TRBV6-3; CDR3 DNA: TGTGCCAGCAGTTACCCCGGGAGGAGAGAGACCCAGTACTTC; CDR3 protein: CASSYPGRRETQYF
J gene: TRBJ2-5; clone size: NA; D gene: NA; CDR3 length: 15; V gene: TRBV5-4; CDR3 DNA: TGTGCCAGCAGCTTGGCCTCTACTGGGGGGGAGACCCAGTACTTC; CDR3 protein: CASSLASTGGETQYF
J gene: TRBJ2-6; clone size: NA; D gene: NA; CDR3 length: 17; V gene: TRBV2; CDR3 DNA: TGTGCCAGCAGTGGTGCGGGCCTAATTTCTGGGGCCAACGTCCTGACTTTC; CDR3 protein: CASSGAGLISGANVLTF
J gene: TRBJ2-1; clone size: NA; D gene: NA; CDR3 length: 13; V gene: TRBV29-1; CDR3 DNA: TGCAGCGTTGAAGATATAGTAGCCAATGAGCAGTTCTTC; CDR3 protein: CSVEDIVANEQFF
J gene: TRBJ2-1; clone size: NA; D gene: NA; CDR3 length: 16; V gene: TRBV4-1; CDR3 DNA: TGCGCCAGCAGCCCTTACACTACCTCCTCCGACAATGAGCAGTTCTTC; CDR3 protein: CASSPYTTSSDNEQFF
J gene: TRBJ1-4; clone size: NA; D gene: NA; CDR3 length: 14; V gene: TRBV5-8; CDR3 DNA: TGTGCCAGCAGCTTGGTGGGGCTTGGTGAAAAACTGTTTTTT; CDR3 protein: CASSLVGLGEKLFF